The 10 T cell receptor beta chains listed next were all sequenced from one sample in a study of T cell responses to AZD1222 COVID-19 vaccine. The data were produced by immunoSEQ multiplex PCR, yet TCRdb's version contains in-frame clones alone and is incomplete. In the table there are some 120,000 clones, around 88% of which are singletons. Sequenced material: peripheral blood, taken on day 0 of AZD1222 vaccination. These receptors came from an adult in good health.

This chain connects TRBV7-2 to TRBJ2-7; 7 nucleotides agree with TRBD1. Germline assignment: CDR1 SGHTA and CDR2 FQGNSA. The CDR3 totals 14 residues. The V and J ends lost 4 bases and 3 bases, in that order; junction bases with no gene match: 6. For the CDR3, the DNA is TGTGCCAGCAGCTCAAGGACAGGATACTACGAGCAGTACTTC. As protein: CASSSRTGYYEQYF.

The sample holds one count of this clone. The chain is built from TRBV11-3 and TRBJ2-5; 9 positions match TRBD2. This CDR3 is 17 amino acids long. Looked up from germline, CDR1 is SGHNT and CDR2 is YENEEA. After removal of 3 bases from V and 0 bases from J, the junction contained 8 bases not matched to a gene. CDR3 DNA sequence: TGTGCCAGCAGCTTTTCTAGCGGGGTTTCGTACCAAGAGACCCAGTACTTC. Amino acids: CASSFSSGVSYQETQYF.

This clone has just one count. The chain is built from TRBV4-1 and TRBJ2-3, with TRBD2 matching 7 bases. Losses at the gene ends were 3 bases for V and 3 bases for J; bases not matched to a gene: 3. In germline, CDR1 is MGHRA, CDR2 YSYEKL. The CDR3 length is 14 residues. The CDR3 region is CASSHREETDTQYF. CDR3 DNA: TGCGCCAGCAGCCACCGGGAGGAGACAGATACGCAGTATTTT.

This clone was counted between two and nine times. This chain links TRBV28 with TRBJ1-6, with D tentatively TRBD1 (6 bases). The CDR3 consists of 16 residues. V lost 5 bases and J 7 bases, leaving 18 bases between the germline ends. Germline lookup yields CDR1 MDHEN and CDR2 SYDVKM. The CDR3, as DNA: TGTGCCAGCAGTACAGGGCCCCTTGCGTCCAATTCACCCCTCCACTTT. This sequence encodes CASSTGPLASNSPLHF. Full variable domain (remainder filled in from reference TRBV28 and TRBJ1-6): DVKVTQSSRYLVKRTGEKVFLECVQDMDHENMFWYRQDPGLGLRLIYFSYDVKMKEKGDIPEGYSVSREKKERFSLILESASTNQTSMYLCASSTGPLASNSPLHFGNGTRLTVT.

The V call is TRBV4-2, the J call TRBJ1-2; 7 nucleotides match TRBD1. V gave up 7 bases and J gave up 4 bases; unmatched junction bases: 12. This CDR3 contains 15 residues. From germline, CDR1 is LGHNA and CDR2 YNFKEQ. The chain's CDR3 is CASTISGGESYGYTF. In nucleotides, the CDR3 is TGTGCCAGCACAATCTCAGGGGGGGAGTCCTATGGCTACACCTTC.

In DNA form, the CDR3 reads TGTGCCAGCAGCTCTTCGGGCAGGGGCTACGAGCAGTACTTC. It codes for CASSSSGRGYEQYF. V and J are TRBV7-2 and TRBJ2-7; D possibly corresponds to TRBD1 (6 bases). The CDR3 loop spans 14 amino acids. V lost 4 bases and J 3 bases, leaving 13 bases between the germline ends. The germline V gene encodes CDR1 SGHTA and CDR2 FQGNSA.

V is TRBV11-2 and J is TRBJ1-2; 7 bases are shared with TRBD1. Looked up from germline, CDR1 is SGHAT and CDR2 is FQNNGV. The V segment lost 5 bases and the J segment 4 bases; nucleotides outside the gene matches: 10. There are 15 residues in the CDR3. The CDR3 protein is CASSPSGGWGYGYTF. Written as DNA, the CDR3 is TGTGCCAGCAGCCCGTCAGGGGGTTGGGGCTATGGCTACACCTTC.

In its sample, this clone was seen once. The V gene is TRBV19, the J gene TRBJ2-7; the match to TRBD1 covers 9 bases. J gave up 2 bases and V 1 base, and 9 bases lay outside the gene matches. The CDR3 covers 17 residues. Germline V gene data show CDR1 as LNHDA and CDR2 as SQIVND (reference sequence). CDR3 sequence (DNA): TGTGCCAGTAGTATAGCAGCCGCCGGGACAGGGACCTACGAGCAGTACTTC. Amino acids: CASSIAAAGTGTYEQYF.

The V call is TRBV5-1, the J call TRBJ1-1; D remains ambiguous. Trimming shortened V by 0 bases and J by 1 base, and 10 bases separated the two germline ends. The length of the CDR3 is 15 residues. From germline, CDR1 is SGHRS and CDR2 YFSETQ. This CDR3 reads CASSLAKGSNTEAFF. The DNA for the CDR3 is TGCGCCAGCAGCTTGGCCAAGGGCTCGAACACTGAAGCTTTCTTT.

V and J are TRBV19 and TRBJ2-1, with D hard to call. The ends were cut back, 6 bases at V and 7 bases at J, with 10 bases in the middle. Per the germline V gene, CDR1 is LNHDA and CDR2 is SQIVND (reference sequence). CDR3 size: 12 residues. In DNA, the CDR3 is TGTGCCAGTAGCCCCGATATGAATGAGCAGTTCTTC. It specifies CASSPDMNEQFF.